This T cell receptor beta chain came from a study of response to subunit inactivated influenza vaccine. Overall study findings and caveats: Authors suggested each seasonal flu vaccination may recruit only limited numbers of new T cells.

MiXCR, applied by TCRdb to the RT-PCR reads, yields one record per CDR3 protein. The sample includes just over 300,000 distinct CDR3 sequences, 20% to 25% seen only once; the top ten take roughly a tenth. CDR1 is SGHRS and CDR2 is YFSETQ in the germline V gene. After removal of 4 bases from V and 4 bases from J, the junction contained 2 bases not matched to a gene. The CDR3 length is 14 residues. Notes on this clonotype: Antigen: not known.

Source: PBMCs from blood, taken less than 22 months after vaccination. The clonotype originates from a man aged 50-75 years who received an inactivated influenza vaccine. The V call is TRBV5-1, the J call TRBJ1-1; 12 nucleotides line up with TRBD1. CDR3 bases: TGCGCCAGCAGCGTGGGACAGGGGGCCACTGAAGCTTTCTTT. It codes for CASSVGQGATEAFF.